These 14 T cell receptor beta chains came from one sample sequenced in a study of cytomegalovirus exposure and HLA in healthy donors. The PCR contained 60 Vbeta and 13 Jbeta primers. Clones were sequenced by immunoSEQ multiplex PCR, and TCRdb holds only the in-frame ones, with some missing. The sample shows under 150,000 clones, almost 80% of them seen only once. Sequenced sample: PBMCs. The receptors derive from a woman aged 30 to 39 in good health and CMV-seronegative.

CDR3 sequence (DNA): TGTGCCAGCAGCCTTCGCGGGGCTGGAAACACCATATATTTT. Its protein is CASSLRGAGNTIYF. The chain is built from TRBV27 and TRBJ1-3, with D unresolved. CDR1 and CDR2 (germline): MNHEY, SMNVEV (reference sequence). The germline V and J ends were trimmed by 6 bases and 2 bases, with 11 bases remaining between them. This CDR3 is 14 amino acids long.

This chain connects TRBV6-1 to TRBJ2-3; D gene unclear. Germline V gene sequence: CDR1 MNHNS, CDR2 SASEGT. The CDR3 is 14 residues long. V was clipped by 4 bases and J by 1 base, with 9 bases between them. The CDR3 loop is CASSVYRGTDTQYF. Written as DNA, the CDR3 is TGTGCCAGCAGTGTGTACAGAGGCACAGATACGCAGTATTTT.

V usage is TRBV7-6 and J usage is TRBJ1-1; D call uncertain. The V gene lost 1 base and the J gene lost 1 base, with 4 bases spanning the gap. Per germline, CDR1 SGHVS and CDR2 FNYEAQ. CDR3 length equals 13 residues. The CDR3 DNA sequence: TGTGCCAGCAGCTTAGGTAGGAACACTGAAGCTTTCTTT. The encoded protein is CASSLGRNTEAFF.

The chain employs TRBV27 and TRBJ1-2; D not resolved. This CDR3 spans 11 amino acids. The ends were cut back, 8 bases at V and 2 bases at J, with 6 bases in the middle. Germline CDR1 and CDR2: MNHEY and SMNVEV (reference sequence). The CDR3 coding sequence is TGTGCCAGCGGAGCGAACTATGGCTACACCTTC. Translated, it gives CASGANYGYTF.

This clone appeared a few times. This chain connects TRBV5-3 to TRBJ1-2, with 8 bases identical to TRBD1. TRBV5-3 is known as an ORF, though its function is uncertain. CDR3 length: 15 residues. Trimming removed 0 bases from V and 7 bases from J; junction bases left unmatched: 8. The CDR3 reads CARSLAAPGQAGYTF. DNA for the CDR3: TGTGCCAGAAGCTTGGCTGCACCGGGACAGGCTGGCTACACCTTC.

This clone was seen just once. The chain combines TRBV5-4 with TRBJ2-5; 11 bases are a match to TRBD2. The V gene end was trimmed by 0 bases and the J gene end by 2 bases; junction bases not matched to a gene: 6. From germline, CDR1 is SGHNT and CDR2 YYREEE (reference sequence). This CDR3 has 17 amino acids. DNA of the CDR3: TGTGCCAGCAGCTTGGGTCTAGCGGGGGGCCGACAAGAGACCCAGTACTTC. As protein: CASSLGLAGGRQETQYF. The full variable domain, its missing parts supplied by reference TRBV5-4 and TRBJ2-5, is ETGVTQSPTHLIKTRGQQVTLRCSSQSGHNTVSWYQQALGQGPQFIFQYYREEENGRGNFPPRFSGLQFPNYSSELNVNALELDDSALYLCASSLGLAGGRQETQYFGPGTRLLVL.

The chain links TRBV6-1 to TRBJ2-5; TRBD1 matches at 11 bases. Germline V gene data show CDR1 as MNHNS and CDR2 as SASEGT. This CDR3 comprises 15 residues. V was clipped by 7 bases and J by 1 base; unmatched bases: 5. This CDR3 reads CASTVDRGPQETQYF. DNA of the CDR3: TGTGCCAGCACAGTGGACAGGGGGCCCCAAGAGACCCAGTACTTC.

V gene TRBV7-9 combines with J gene TRBJ1-6; D remains unclear. CDR3 length: 12 residues. Trimming took off 6 bases at V and 12 bases at J, with 12 bases between the two ends. Per germline, CDR1 SEHNR and CDR2 FQNEAQ (reference sequence). In nucleotides, the CDR3 is TGTGCCAGCAGTCAAGTGGCGGGACCCCTCCACTTT. Protein sequence: CASSQVAGPLHF.

The DNA of the CDR3 is TGTGCCAGCAGCTTCAATGGGCAGATCTACAATGAGCAGTTCTTC. Its protein product is CASSFNGQIYNEQFF. The chain uses TRBV5-6 and TRBJ2-1; D is ambiguous. Trimming removed 2 bases from V and 3 bases from J, with 12 bases in between. Germline CDR1 is SGHDT and CDR2 is YYEEEE. The CDR3 length is 15 residues. The full variable domain, rest sourced from reference TRBV5-6 and TRBJ2-1, is DAGVTQSPTHLIKTRGQQVTLRCSPKSGHDTVSWYQQALGQGPQFIFQYYEEEERQRGNFPDRFSGHQFPNYSSELNVNALLLGDSALYLCASSFNGQIYNEQFFGPGTRLTVL.

This clone was seen only a few times. V is TRBV4-1 and J is TRBJ1-1, with no clear D. The CDR3 extends over 14 amino acids. Per the germline V gene, CDR1 is MGHRA and CDR2 is YSYEKL. V was shortened by 4 bases and J by 0 bases, with 9 bases between the two germline ends. The CDR3 here is CASSLRVLNTEAFF. CDR3 DNA: TGCGCCAGCAGCCTCCGGGTCCTGAACACTGAAGCTTTCTTT.

Points on this clone: The junction departs from the called germline gene at one end, perhaps through a read error. V is TRBV7-7 and J is TRBJ2-7; tentative D call: TRBD2 (6 bases). This CDR3 comprises 13 residues. CDR1 is SSHAT, CDR2 FNYEAQ, per germline (reference sequence). CDR3 protein: CASSLADRGEQYF. The CDR3 nucleotides are TGTGCTAGCAGCTTAGCGGATCGAGGGGAGCAGTACTTC.

The V gene is TRBV4-2, the J gene TRBJ2-3; D is uncertain. V lost 0 bases and J 5 bases, leaving 3 bases between the germline ends. Germline V gene data show CDR1 as LGHNA and CDR2 as YNFKEQ. This CDR3 is built from 12 residues. CDR3 amino acids: CASSQDLDTQYF. CDR3 bases: TGTGCCAGCAGCCAAGATCTAGATACGCAGTATTTT.

This chain joins TRBV18 and TRBJ1-1; TRBD1 agrees at 8 bases. CDR1 and CDR2 (germline): KGHSH, LQKENI. The V and J ends lost 10 bases and 0 bases, in that order; junction bases with no gene match: 4. The CDR3 length is 13 residues. DNA of the CDR3: TGTGCCACTCAGGGGGCCCTGAACACTGAAGCTTTCTTT. Protein: CATQGALNTEAFF.

J is TRBJ1-6 and V is TRBV9; TRBD1 is a possible D gene (5 bases). Germline assignment: CDR1 SGDLS and CDR2 YYNGEE. The CDR3 loop spans 14 amino acids. Trimming shortened V by 2 bases and J by 9 bases, and 12 bases separated the two germline ends. The CDR3 protein is CASSVQGFPSPLHF. Written as DNA, the CDR3 is TGTGCCAGCAGCGTTCAGGGATTCCCTTCACCCCTCCACTTT. The whole variable domain, remainder taken from reference TRBV9 and TRBJ1-6, is DSGVTQTPKHLITATGQRVTLRCSPRSGDLSVYWYQQSLDQGLQFLIQYYNGEERAKGNILERFSAQQFPDLHSELNLSSLELGDSALYFCASSVQGFPSPLHFGNGTRLTVT.